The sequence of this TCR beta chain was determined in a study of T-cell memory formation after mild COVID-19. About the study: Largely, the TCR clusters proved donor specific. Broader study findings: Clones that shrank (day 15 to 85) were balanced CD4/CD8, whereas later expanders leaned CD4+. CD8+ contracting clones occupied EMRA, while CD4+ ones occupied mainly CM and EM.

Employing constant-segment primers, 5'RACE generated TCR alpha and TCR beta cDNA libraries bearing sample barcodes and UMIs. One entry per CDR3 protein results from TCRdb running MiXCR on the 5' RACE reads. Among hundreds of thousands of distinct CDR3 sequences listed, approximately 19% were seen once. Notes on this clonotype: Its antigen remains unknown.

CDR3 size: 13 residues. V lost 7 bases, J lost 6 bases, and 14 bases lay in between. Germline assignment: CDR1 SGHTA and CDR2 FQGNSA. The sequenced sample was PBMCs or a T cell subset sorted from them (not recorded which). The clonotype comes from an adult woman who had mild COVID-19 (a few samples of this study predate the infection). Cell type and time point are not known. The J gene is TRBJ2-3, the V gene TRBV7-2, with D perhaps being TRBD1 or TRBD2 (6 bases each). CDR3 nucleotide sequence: TGTGCCAGCATCTTGGGGGGCGCCGATACGCAGTATTTT. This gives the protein CASILGGADTQYF.